The 21 T cell receptor beta chains in this list originate from one sample, sequenced in a study of beta chain features in type 1 diabetes. Reverse transcription of all isolated RNA meant that expressed TCRB transcripts were sequenced. Sequencing was performed with immunoSEQ multiplex PCR; in TCRdb, only in-frame clones are kept and a portion is missing. Altogether some 900,000 clones are present, 15% to 20% being singletons, with the ten largest covering 0.023%. Input material: naive CD4+ T cells from blood. These receptors were taken from a woman in her late teens or twenties in good health.

The CDR3 sequence is CATSRTYGIADEQYF. The CDR3 DNA is TGTGCCACCAGCAGGACCTACGGGATCGCCGACGAGCAGTACTTC. The chain recombines TRBV15 with TRBJ2-7; perhaps TRBD2 as D (5 bases). This CDR3 has 15 amino acids. CDR1 and CDR2 from the germline V gene are LNHNV and YYDKDF (reference sequence). V was shortened by 3 bases and J by 5 bases, with 17 bases between the two germline ends.

As for this clone: Other DNA sequences in this specimen translate into the identical CDR3. The chain couples TRBV6-5 to TRBJ2-7; tentatively, D is TRBD1 (6 bases). V lost 6 bases and J 3 bases, leaving 18 bases between the germline ends. This CDR3 has 15 residues. Germline CDR1 and CDR2: MNHEY and SVGAGI. CDR3 coding DNA: TGTGCCAGCAGCTACCAACAGGGAGCGAGCTACGAGCAGTACTTC. This encodes CASSYQQGASYEQYF.

The V gene is TRBV28, the J gene TRBJ2-5; 14 nucleotides match TRBD2. Germline V CDR1 and CDR2: MDHEN, SYDVKM. V was pared by 6 bases and J by 5 bases, with 8 bases of the junction left unmatched. The CDR3 covers 16 residues. CDR3 loop: CASRRGLAGVVETQYF. The CDR3 region has the DNA TGTGCCAGCAGACGGGGACTAGCGGGAGTAGTGGAGACCCAGTACTTC.

Turning to this clone: Other DNA sequences in the same sample also yield this CDR3. The V and J genes are TRBV7-2 and TRBJ1-3; D is unresolved. Germline V gene sequence: CDR1 SGHTA, CDR2 FQGNSA. The CDR3 length is 12 residues. V lost 3 bases and J 4 bases, leaving 4 bases between the germline ends. This CDR3 is CASSFSGNTIYF. The DNA of the CDR3 is TGTGCCAGCAGCTTTAGCGGAAACACCATATATTTT.

The CDR3 is CASSPWDRPSGNTIYF. CDR3 nucleotide sequence: TGTGCCAGCTCACCGTGGGACAGACCCTCTGGAAACACCATATATTTT. The chain combines TRBV18 with TRBJ1-3; 7 bases fit TRBD1. This CDR3 spans 16 amino acids. Germline V gives CDR1 KGHSH, CDR2 LQKENI. V lost 3 bases and J lost 0; bases outside the gene matches: 5.

This clone has only one observation. This chain connects TRBV13 to TRBJ1-5; no clear D gene. From germline, CDR1 is PRHDT and CDR2 FYEKMQ (reference sequence). V lost 5 bases, J lost 2 bases, and 16 bases lay in between. This CDR3 has 16 residues. CDR3 nucleotide sequence: TGTGCCAGCAGCCGATCCGGCGGGAGGGGCAATCAGCCCCAGCATTTT. This translates into CASSRSGGRGNQPQHF.

The rearrangement links TRBV19 to TRBJ2-2, with D possibly TRBD2 on 6 matching bases. Germline V gives CDR1 LNHDA, CDR2 SQIVND (reference sequence). With 2 bases removed from V and 6 bases from J, the gap between germline ends came to 7 bases. The CDR3 consists of 13 residues. The CDR3 DNA follows: TGTGCCAGTAGTATACTAGCGCCCGGGGAGCTGTTTTTT. This translates into CASSILAPGELFF.

V gene TRBV7-2 combines with J gene TRBJ2-5; D is unclear. The germline V gene encodes CDR1 SGHTA and CDR2 FQGNSA. The CDR3 is 11 residues long. Trimming took 5 bases from V and 9 from J, leaving 10 bases between them. CDR3 region: CASSAARAQYF. In nucleotides, the CDR3 is TGTGCCAGCAGCGCAGCTCGGGCCCAGTACTTC.

On this clone: Other nucleotide sequences from this sample produce the same CDR3. J is TRBJ2-7 and V is TRBV28; D may be TRBD2 (6 bases). This CDR3 is built from 14 residues. Germline V lookup: CDR1 MDHEN, CDR2 SYDVKM. V was cut by 3 bases and J by 3 bases, with 12 bases left in between. As DNA, the CDR3 is TGTGCCAGCAGTTTCGGGACTGGACACTACGAGCAGTACTTC. Translated, it gives CASSFGTGHYEQYF.

The chain couples TRBV2 to TRBJ1-1; D perhaps matches TRBD1 (6 bases). The V end lost 4 bases, the J end lost 6 bases, and 15 bases lay between the germline ends. The CDR3 is 14 residues long. Germline loops: CDR1 SNHLY, CDR2 FYNNEI. The CDR3 loop reads CASSGDKGGAEAFF. DNA of the CDR3: TGTGCCAGCAGTGGCGATAAAGGGGGTGCTGAAGCTTTCTTT.

Here the CDR3 DNA reads TGTGCCAACGCGCCACCGGACAGGGCCAGCTCCTACGAGCAGTACTTC. Amino acids: CANAPPDRASSYEQYF. This chain joins TRBV7-2 and TRBJ2-7, with 8 bases fitting TRBD1. The CDR3 loop spans 16 amino acids. Germline CDR1 reads SGHTA; CDR2 reads FQGNSA. The V gene end was trimmed by 10 bases and the J gene end by 0 bases; junction bases not matched to a gene: 14.

This clone occurred a few times. The V call is TRBV20-1, the J call TRBJ1-2; no reliable D call. This CDR3 region has 11 residues. The ends were cut back, 6 bases at V and 7 bases at J, with 12 bases in the middle. CDR1 DFQATT and CDR2 SNEGSKA come from the germline V gene (reference sequence). The CDR3 is CSAAVAGGYTF. The CDR3 DNA follows: TGCAGTGCCGCGGTAGCGGGTGGCTACACCTTC.

The chain employs TRBV19 and TRBJ2-1; D not certain. V gave up 5 bases and J gave up 0 bases, with 14 bases separating them. This CDR3 region has 16 residues. From germline, CDR1 is LNHDA and CDR2 SQIVND (reference sequence). The CDR3 sequence is CASSYLHGSSYNEQFF. CDR3 nucleotide sequence: TGTGCCAGTAGTTACCTACACGGAAGCTCCTACAATGAGCAGTTCTTC.

This clone was detected a few times. V usage is TRBV4-2 and J usage is TRBJ2-1, with 13 bases fitting TRBD2. With V trimmed by 0 bases and J by 9 bases, 8 bases remained unmatched. The V gene's germline CDR1 is LGHNA and CDR2 YNFKEQ. There are 17 residues in the CDR3. The CDR3 is CASSQETLAGGRGEQFF. The CDR3 DNA reads TGTGCCAGCAGCCAAGAAACACTAGCGGGAGGGAGGGGTGAGCAGTTCTTC.

In this sample, this clone turned up a few times. The chain couples TRBV4-2 to TRBJ2-7, with 9 bases aligning to TRBD2. Per germline, CDR1 LGHNA and CDR2 YNFKEQ. Trimming removed 2 bases from V and 4 bases from J; junction bases left unmatched: 12. CDR3 length equals 17 residues. The CDR3 sequence is CASSQSPGSGSVYEQYF. CDR3 in DNA: TGTGCCAGCAGCCAATCCCCCGGTAGCGGGAGTGTGTACGAGCAGTACTTC.

The chain is built from TRBV11-2 and TRBJ2-3; D possibly matches TRBD1 or TRBD2 (5 bases each). Between the trimmed V and J ends, which lost 3 bases and 2 bases, there was a span of 12 bases. The CDR3 extends over 15 amino acids. Germline V gene lookup returns CDR1 SGHAT and CDR2 FQNNGV. DNA of the CDR3: TGTGCCAGCAGCTTGTTTGGGACCCCCACAGATACGCAGTATTTT. This gives the protein CASSLFGTPTDTQYF.

This chain connects TRBV6-5 to TRBJ1-3, with D tentatively TRBD1 (6 bases). Germline V gene sequence: CDR1 MNHEY, CDR2 SVGAGI. Between the trimmed V and J ends, which lost 6 bases and 4 bases, there was a span of 10 bases. This CDR3 comprises 13 residues. The CDR3 is CASRAGVGNTIYF. CDR3 nucleotide sequence: TGTGCCAGCAGGGCAGGGGTAGGAAACACCATATATTTT.

V gene TRBV6-5 combines with J gene TRBJ2-7; D gene unclear. CDR3 length: 15 residues. Germline V gene data show CDR1 as MNHEY and CDR2 as SVGAGI. The V end was cut by 0 bases, the J end by 0 bases, with 9 bases between. CDR3 sequence: CASSYSWHSSYEQYF. CDR3 DNA: TGTGCCAGCAGTTACTCGTGGCACAGCTCCTACGAGCAGTACTTC.

V usage is TRBV7-2 and J usage is TRBJ1-5, with TRBD1 identical over 7 bases. V gave up 5 bases and J gave up 0 bases; unmatched junction bases: 10. Germline CDR1 SGHTA, CDR2 FQGNSA. This CDR3 has 17 residues. The CDR3 reads CASSPTGTAHSNQPQHF. As DNA, the CDR3 is TGTGCCAGCAGCCCCACCGGGACAGCCCATAGCAATCAGCCCCAGCATTTT.

This clone was seen only a few times. The V and J genes are TRBV9 and TRBJ1-2; D unresolved. The CDR3 length is 12 residues. Germline V gives CDR1 SGDLS, CDR2 YYNGEE. Trimming removed 4 bases from V and 5 bases from J, with 9 bases in between. The CDR3 bases are TGTGCCAGCAGCACCGATTCATATGGCTACACCTTC. This encodes CASSTDSYGYTF.

This clone was found a few times. The chain has TRBV4-2 and TRBJ2-4, with D maybe TRBD2 (6 bases). The CDR3 runs to 15 residues. Germline V CDR1 and CDR2: LGHNA, YNFKEQ. The V and J ends lost 5 bases and 6 bases respectively, with 17 bases between them. The CDR3 region is CASSLSSGAVNIQYF. CDR3 DNA: TGTGCCAGCAGCTTGTCGTCGGGAGCTGTAAACATTCAGTACTTC.